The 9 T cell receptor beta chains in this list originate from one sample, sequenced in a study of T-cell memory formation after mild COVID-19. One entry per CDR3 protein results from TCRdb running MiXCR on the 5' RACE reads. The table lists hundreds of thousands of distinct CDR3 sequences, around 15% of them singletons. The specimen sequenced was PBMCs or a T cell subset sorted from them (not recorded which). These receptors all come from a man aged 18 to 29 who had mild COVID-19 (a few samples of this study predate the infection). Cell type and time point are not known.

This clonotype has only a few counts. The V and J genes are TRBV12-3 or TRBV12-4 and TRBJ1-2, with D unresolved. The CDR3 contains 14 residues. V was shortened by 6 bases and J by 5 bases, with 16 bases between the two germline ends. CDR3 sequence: CASSPSTGWYGYTF. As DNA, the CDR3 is TGTGCCAGCAGCCCCAGTACGGGGTGGTATGGCTACACCTTC.

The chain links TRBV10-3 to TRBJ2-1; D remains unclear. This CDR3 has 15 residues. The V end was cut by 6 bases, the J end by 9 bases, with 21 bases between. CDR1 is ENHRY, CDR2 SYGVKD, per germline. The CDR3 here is CAIRGWTSPWGEQFF. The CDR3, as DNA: TGTGCCATCAGGGGTTGGACGTCGCCCTGGGGTGAGCAGTTCTTC.

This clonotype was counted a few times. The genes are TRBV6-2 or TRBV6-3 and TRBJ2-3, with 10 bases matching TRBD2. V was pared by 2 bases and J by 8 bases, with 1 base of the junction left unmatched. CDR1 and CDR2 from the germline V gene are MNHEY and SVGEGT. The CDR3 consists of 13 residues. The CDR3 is CASSYGTSVTQYF. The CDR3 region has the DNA TGTGCCAGCAGTTACGGGACTAGCGTTACGCAGTATTTT.

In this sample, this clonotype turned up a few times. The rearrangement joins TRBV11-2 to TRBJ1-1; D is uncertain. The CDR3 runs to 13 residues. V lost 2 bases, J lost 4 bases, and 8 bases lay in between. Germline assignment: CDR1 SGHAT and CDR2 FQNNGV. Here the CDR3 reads CASSLRPSTEAFF. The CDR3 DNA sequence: TGTGCCAGCAGCTTAAGACCGAGCACTGAAGCTTTCTTT. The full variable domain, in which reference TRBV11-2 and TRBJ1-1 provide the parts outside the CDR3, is EAGVAQSPRYKIIEKRQSVAFWCNPISGHATLYWYQQILGQGPKLLIQFQNNGVVDDSQLPKDRFSAERLKGVDSTLKIQPAKLEDSAVYLCASSLRPSTEAFFGQGTRLTVV.

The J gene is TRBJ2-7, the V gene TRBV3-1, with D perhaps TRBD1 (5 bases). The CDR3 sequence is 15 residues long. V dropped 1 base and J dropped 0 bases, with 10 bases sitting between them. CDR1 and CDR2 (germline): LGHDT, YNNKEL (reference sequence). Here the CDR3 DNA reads TGTGCCAGCAGCCAAGGGGCCGACAGCTCCTACGAGCAGTACTTC. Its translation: CASSQGADSSYEQYF.

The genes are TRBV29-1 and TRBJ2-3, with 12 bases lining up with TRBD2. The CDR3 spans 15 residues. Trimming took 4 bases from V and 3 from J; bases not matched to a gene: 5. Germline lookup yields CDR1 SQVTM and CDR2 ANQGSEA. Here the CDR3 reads CSVATLAGGTDTQYF. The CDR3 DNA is TGCAGCGTTGCAACTCTAGCGGGGGGGACAGATACGCAGTATTTT.

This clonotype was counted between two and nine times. The DNA for the CDR3 is TGCGCCAGCAGCTTAGTGGGGACAGGGATGGTTGCCTACGAGCAGTACTTC. This encodes CASSLVGTGMVAYEQYF. This rearrangement joins TRBV5-1 to TRBJ2-7, with 9 bases lining up with TRBD1. Trimming took 2 bases from V and 2 from J; bases not matched to a gene: 11. Germline V gene data show CDR1 as SGHRS and CDR2 as YFSETQ. The CDR3 totals 17 residues. Full variable domain (rest looked up from reference TRBV5-1 and TRBJ2-7): KAGVTQTPRYLIKTRGQQVTLSCSPISGHRSVSWYQQTPGQGLQFLFEYFSETQRNKGNFPGRFSGRQFSNSRSEMNVSTLELGDSALYLCASSLVGTGMVAYEQYFGPGTRLTVT.

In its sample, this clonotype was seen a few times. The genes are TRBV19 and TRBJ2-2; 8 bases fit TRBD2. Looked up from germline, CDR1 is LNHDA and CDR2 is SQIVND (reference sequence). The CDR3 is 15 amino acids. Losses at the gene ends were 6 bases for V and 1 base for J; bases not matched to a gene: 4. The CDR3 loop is CASRSLAGNTGELFF. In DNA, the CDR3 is TGTGCCAGTAGAAGTCTAGCGGGGAACACCGGGGAGCTGTTTTTT.

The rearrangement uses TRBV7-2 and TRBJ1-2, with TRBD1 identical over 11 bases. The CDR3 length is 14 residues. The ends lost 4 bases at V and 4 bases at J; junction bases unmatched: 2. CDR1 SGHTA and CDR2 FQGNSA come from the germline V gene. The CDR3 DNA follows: TGTGCCAGCAGCTGGGACAGGGGGTCCTATGGCTACACCTTC. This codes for CASSWDRGSYGYTF.